This T cell receptor beta chain was profiled in a study of molecular identifiers for immune sequencing clone quantification. The CDR3 has 12 residues. Per germline, CDR1 SGHVS and CDR2 FQNEAQ. TCRdb passed the PCR reads through MiXCR, listing each CDR3 protein once. The sample shows tens of thousands of distinct CDR3 sequences, about a third of them seen only once. In regard to this clonotype: Germline is not matched at one junction end, which may reflect a read error.

The chain is built from TRBV7-8 and TRBJ2-1; D is ambiguous. Sequencing was done on a sample of naive CD8+ T cells from blood, with Jurkat cell RNA spiked in. This sample's subset: FACS-sorted CD8+CD4-CCR7+CD45RA+ naive T cells. The sequence was obtained from a human donor in good health. Some libraries in this study had Jurkat cell RNA spiked in. The CDR3 DNA is TGTGCCAGCAGCTTAGGAAGCAATGAGCAGATCTTC. Amino acids: CASSLGSNEQIF.